These 21 T cell receptor beta chains originate from one sample sequenced in a study of blood T cell repertoires in COVID-19. Generated by immunoSEQ multiplex PCR, the TCRdb table keeps only in-frame clones and is missing some. The sample shows about 200,000 clones, roughly 80% of them seen only once. Sequencing was performed on peripheral blood. Receptors originate from a woman of 80 years or more with acute or convalescent COVID-19.

The rearrangement links TRBV6-6 to TRBJ1-2, with TRBD1 matching 10 bases. This CDR3 spans 14 amino acids. The V segment lost 6 bases and the J segment 5 bases; nucleotides outside the gene matches: 6. Germline CDR1 MNHNY, CDR2 SVGAGI (reference sequence). CDR3 DNA sequence: TGTGCCAGCAGCTCCGGGACAGGGGCTTATGGCTACACCTTC. It yields the protein CASSSGTGAYGYTF.

The rearrangement joins TRBV7-9 to TRBJ2-1; no clear D gene. Between the trimmed V and J ends, which lost 2 bases and 0 bases, there was a span of 5 bases. This CDR3 is built from 14 residues. The germline gives CDR1 SEHNR, CDR2 FQNEAQ (reference sequence). The CDR3 loop reads CASSLSSSYNEQFF. CDR3 nucleotides: TGTGCCAGCAGCTTATCGAGCTCCTACAATGAGCAGTTCTTC.

V is TRBV7-2 and J is TRBJ2-3; D unclear. The CDR3 is 15 amino acids. The V end lost 0 bases, the J end lost 6 bases, and 13 bases lay between the germline ends. Germline CDR1 and CDR2: SGHTA and FQGNSA. CDR3 nucleotides: TGTGCCAGCAGCTTAGCGGCAGCGACCTTCGATACGCAGTATTTT. It is translated as CASSLAAATFDTQYF. Full variable domain (remainder filled in from reference TRBV7-2 and TRBJ2-3): GAGVSQSPSNKVTEKGKDVELRCDPISGHTALYWYRQSLGQGLEFLIYFQGNSAPDKSGLPSDRFSAERTGGSVSTLTIQRTQQEDSAVYLCASSLAAATFDTQYFGPGTRLTVL.

The chain has TRBV2 and TRBJ1-1; D might be TRBD1 (6 bases). The germline CDR1 and CDR2 sequences are SNHLY and FYNNEI. Trimming left V 8 bases short and J 6 bases short, with 13 bases between. The CDR3 covers 12 residues. The CDR3 DNA reads TGTGCCAGCGGGGGGGGGCGTCCTGAAGCTTTCTTT. It codes for CASGGGRPEAFF. Variable domain in full (rest from reference TRBV2 and TRBJ1-1): EPEVTQTPSHQVTQMGQEVILRCVPISNHLYFYWYRQILGQKVEFLVSFYNNEISEKSEIFDDQFSVERPDGSNFTLKIRSTKLEDSAMYFCASGGGRPEAFFGQGTRLTVV.

This chain uses TRBV19 with TRBJ2-7; possibly TRBD2 for D (5 bases). CDR1 LNHDA and CDR2 SQIVND come from the germline V gene (reference sequence). The CDR3 spans 16 residues. Trimming removed 2 bases at V and 5 bases at J, with 19 bases between. The CDR3 nucleotides read TGTGCCAGTAGTATAAAGGCCTGGTTTAGCGCAGACGAGCAGTACTTC. It translates to CASSIKAWFSADEQYF.

CDR3 sequence (DNA): TGTGCCAGCAGCCCCGGAGGCGCTAGAAACACAGATACGCAGTATTTT. Amino acid sequence: CASSPGGARNTDTQYF. The rearrangement joins TRBV5-4 to TRBJ2-3, with a tentative D call TRBD2 (5 bases). The CDR3 runs 16 residues. V was shortened by 4 bases and J by 2 bases, with 17 bases between the two germline ends. CDR1 is SGHNT and CDR2 is YYREEE in the germline V gene (reference sequence).

This chain links TRBV5-5 with TRBJ1-4; 9 nucleotides match TRBD1. The length of the CDR3 is 14 residues. V lost 5 bases and J lost 7; bases outside the gene matches: 6. CDR1 is SGHKS, CDR2 YYEKEE, per germline (reference sequence). The CDR3 loop is CASSSGTGTEKLFF. CDR3 DNA: TGTGCCAGCAGTTCCGGGACAGGGACTGAAAAACTGTTTTTT.

The chain recombines TRBV5-6 with TRBJ1-1; weak D call: TRBD1 (5 bases). Germline V gives CDR1 SGHDT, CDR2 YYEEEE. This CDR3 is built from 14 residues. Trimming shortened V by 7 bases and J by 1 base, and 14 bases separated the two germline ends. This CDR3 reads CASQSLGGNTEAFF. The CDR3 nucleotides are TGTGCCAGCCAATCGTTGGGGGGGAACACTGAAGCTTTCTTT.

The rearrangement uses TRBV2 and TRBJ1-2; a weak D match, TRBD1 (6 bases). This CDR3 is 13 amino acids long. Germline V CDR1 and CDR2: SNHLY, FYNNEI. The V gene lost 7 bases and the J gene lost 6 bases, with 15 bases spanning the gap. In nucleotides, the CDR3 is TGTGCCAGCAACACCTTCGGGGGGCATGGCTACACCTTC. Its translation is CASNTFGGHGYTF.

This chain connects TRBV11-1 to TRBJ2-7; D is possibly TRBD2 (6 bases). The germline gives CDR1 SGHAT, CDR2 FQDESV (reference sequence). Trimming stripped 2 bases from V and 2 bases from J, with 13 bases between. The CDR3 covers 15 residues. CDR3: CASSLSIAATYEQYF. The CDR3 DNA follows: TGTGCCAGCAGCTTATCGATAGCGGCTACCTACGAGCAGTACTTC.

This clone is a singleton in its sample. The genes are TRBV29-1 and TRBJ2-7, with 10 bases aligning to TRBD2. Germline V lookup: CDR1 SQVTM, CDR2 ANQGSEA. Trimming at V came to 7 bases and at J to 2 bases, leaving 5 bases not matched to a gene. The CDR3 covers 13 residues. CDR3 in DNA: TGCAGCGGACTACTAGCGGGGACCTACGAGCAGTACTTC. Its translation: CSGLLAGTYEQYF.

V is TRBV2 and J is TRBJ2-7, with D possibly TRBD1 on 5 matching bases. The CDR3 sequence is 12 residues long. Germline CDR1 SNHLY, CDR2 FYNNEI. V lost 2 bases and J 3 bases, leaving 5 bases between the germline ends. CDR3 in amino acids: CASSEQGYEQYF. The CDR3 coding sequence is TGTGCCAGCAGTGAACAGGGCTACGAGCAGTACTTC.

This chain links TRBV12-5 with TRBJ1-6; possibly TRBD1 for D (6 bases). Between the trimmed V and J ends, which lost 5 bases and 10 bases, there was a span of 9 bases. The CDR3 has 12 amino acids. Germline lookup yields CDR1 LGHNT and CDR2 FRNRAP. This CDR3 reads CASGTQGSPLHF. For the CDR3, the DNA is TGTGCTAGTGGTACCCAGGGGTCACCCCTCCACTTT.

This sequence joins TRBV3-1 (or the pseudogene TRBV3-2) and TRBJ1-1; no definite D call. CDR1 and CDR2 from the germline V gene are LGHDT and YNNKEL (reference sequence). V was cut by 5 bases and J by 6 bases, with 7 bases left in between. The length of the CDR3 is 11 residues. CDR3 nucleotide sequence: TGTGCCAGCAGCGTGTCCGCTGAAGCTTTCTTT. This gives the protein CASSVSAEAFF.

The V and J genes are TRBV10-3 and TRBJ2-3; 12 nucleotides match TRBD2. Per germline, CDR1 ENHRY and CDR2 SYGVKD. With V trimmed by 11 bases and J by 0 bases, 12 bases remained unmatched. This CDR3 has 17 amino acids. CDR3 protein: CASSNLAGGPSTDTQYF. DNA of the CDR3: TGTGCCTCTTCCAATCTAGCGGGAGGGCCGAGCACAGATACGCAGTATTTT.

The CDR3 is CASSLVTGESYEQYF. The CDR3 bases are TGTGCCAGCAGCTTAGTTACAGGGGAGTCCTACGAGCAGTACTTC. The chain couples TRBV7-2 to TRBJ2-7; 7 bases match TRBD1. The length of the CDR3 is 15 residues. J gave up 1 base and V 1 base, and 4 bases lay outside the gene matches. Germline V gene lookup returns CDR1 SGHTA and CDR2 FQGNSA.

The rearrangement links TRBV5-1 to TRBJ2-2; maybe TRBD2 (5 bases). Germline V CDR1 and CDR2: SGHRS, YFSETQ. Trimming removed 4 bases at V and 1 base at J, with 14 bases between. There are 16 residues in the CDR3. As DNA, the CDR3 is TGCGCCAGCAGCCCCGCCGTTCGGGGGAACACCGGGGAGCTGTTTTTT. Residues: CASSPAVRGNTGELFF.

This chain links TRBV4-2 with TRBJ2-5; TRBD2 agrees at 8 bases. This CDR3 has 17 residues. Losses at the gene ends were 1 base for V and 1 base for J; bases not matched to a gene: 8. Germline V gene data show CDR1 as LGHNA and CDR2 as YNFKEQ. DNA for the CDR3: TGTGCCAGCAGCCAAGTTCCAGGGCGGGGGGCCCAAGAGACCCAGTACTTC. As protein: CASSQVPGRGAQETQYF.

The V gene is TRBV29-1, the J gene TRBJ1-1; perhaps TRBD1 as D (5 bases). Trimming cost V 5 bases and J 0 bases, with 16 bases left between them. The CDR3 consists of 15 residues. Germline assignment: CDR1 SQVTM and CDR2 ANQGSEA. The CDR3 is CSVPDWGGMNTEAFF. The CDR3 nucleotides read TGCAGCGTTCCAGATTGGGGGGGAATGAACACTGAAGCTTTCTTT.

This chain connects TRBV2 to TRBJ1-3; D unresolved. Trimming removed 5 bases from V and 3 bases from J, with 17 bases in between. Per germline, CDR1 SNHLY and CDR2 FYNNEI. The length of the CDR3 is 16 residues. CDR3 loop: CASSPLRSRNGNTIYF. Written as DNA, the CDR3 is TGTGCCAGCAGTCCCCTGAGGAGCCGGAATGGAAACACCATATATTTT.

This clone turned up a few times. V is TRBV30 and J is TRBJ2-7, with 8 bases that match TRBD1. The length of the CDR3 is 13 residues. The germline V gene has CDR1 GTSNPN and CDR2 SVGIG (reference sequence). With 4 bases clipped from V and 1 base from J, the junction kept 3 bases outside the gene matches. The CDR3 DNA sequence: TGTGCCTGGAATAGGGACAGGTCCTACGAGCAGTACTTC. Its protein product is CAWNRDRSYEQYF. Full variable domain (outside the CDR3, taken from reference TRBV30 and TRBJ2-7): SQTIHQWPATLVQPVGSPLSLECTVEGTSNPNLYWYRQAAGRGLQLLFYSVGIGQISSEVPQNLSASRPQDRQFILSSKKLLLSDSGFYLCAWNRDRSYEQYFGPGTRLTVT.